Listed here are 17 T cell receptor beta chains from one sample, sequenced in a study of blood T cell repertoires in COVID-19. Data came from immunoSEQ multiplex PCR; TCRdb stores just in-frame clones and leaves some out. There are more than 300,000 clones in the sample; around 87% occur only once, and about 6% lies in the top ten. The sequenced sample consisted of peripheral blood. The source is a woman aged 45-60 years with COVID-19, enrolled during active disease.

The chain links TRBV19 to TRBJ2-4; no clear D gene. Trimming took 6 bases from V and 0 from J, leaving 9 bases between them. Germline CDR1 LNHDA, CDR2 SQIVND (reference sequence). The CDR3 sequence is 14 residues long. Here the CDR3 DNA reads TGTGCCAGTAGCCTCCACGGAGCCAAAAACATTCAGTACTTC. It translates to CASSLHGAKNIQYF.

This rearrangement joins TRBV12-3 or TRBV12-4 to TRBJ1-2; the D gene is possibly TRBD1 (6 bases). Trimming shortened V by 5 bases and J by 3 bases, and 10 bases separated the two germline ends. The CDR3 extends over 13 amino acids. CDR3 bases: TGTGCCAGCAGTCAACAGGGATACTATGGCTACACCTTC. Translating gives CASSQQGYYGYTF.

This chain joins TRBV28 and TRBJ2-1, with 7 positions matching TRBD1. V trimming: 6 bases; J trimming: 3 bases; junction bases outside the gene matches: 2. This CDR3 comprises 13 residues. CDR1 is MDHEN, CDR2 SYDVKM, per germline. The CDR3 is CASRTGIYNEQFF. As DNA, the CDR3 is TGTGCCAGCAGGACAGGGATCTACAATGAGCAGTTCTTC.

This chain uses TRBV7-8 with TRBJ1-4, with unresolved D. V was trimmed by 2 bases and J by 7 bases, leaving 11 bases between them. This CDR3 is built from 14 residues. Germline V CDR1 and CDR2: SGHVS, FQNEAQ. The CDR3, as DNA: TGTGCCAGCAGCTTATACGGTGGTGGTGAAAAACTGTTTTTT. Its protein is CASSLYGGGEKLFF.

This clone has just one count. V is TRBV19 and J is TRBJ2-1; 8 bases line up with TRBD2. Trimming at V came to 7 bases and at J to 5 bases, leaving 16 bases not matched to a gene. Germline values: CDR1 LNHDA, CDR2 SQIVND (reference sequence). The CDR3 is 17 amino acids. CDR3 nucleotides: TGTGCCAGTACGCCCTCCTACCGTCTAGCGGGCAACAATGAGCAGTTCTTC. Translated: CASTPSYRLAGNNEQFF.

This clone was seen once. CDR3 DNA: TGTGCCAGCAGCTTACTAGCGTACAGCACAGATACGCAGTATTTT. It translates to CASSLLAYSTDTQYF. The chain couples TRBV11-2 to TRBJ2-3; perhaps TRBD2 as D (6 bases). The CDR3 consists of 15 residues. Trimming cost V 2 bases and J 0 bases, with 9 bases left between them. The V gene's germline CDR1 is SGHAT and CDR2 FQNNGV.

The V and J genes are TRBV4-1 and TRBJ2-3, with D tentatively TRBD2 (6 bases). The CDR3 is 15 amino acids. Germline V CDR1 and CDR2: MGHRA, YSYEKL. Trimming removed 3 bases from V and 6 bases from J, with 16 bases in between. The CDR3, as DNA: TGCGCCAGCAGCCAGGAGGGTATGCTTGGGGATACGCAGTATTTT. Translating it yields CASSQEGMLGDTQYF.

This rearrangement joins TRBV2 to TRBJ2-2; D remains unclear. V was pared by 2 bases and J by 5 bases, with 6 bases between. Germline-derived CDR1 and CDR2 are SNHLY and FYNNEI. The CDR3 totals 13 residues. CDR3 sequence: CASSEIGTGELFF. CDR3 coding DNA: TGTGCCAGCAGTGAAATCGGGACCGGGGAGCTGTTTTTT.

CDR3 residues: CASGGQGAPGELFF. Written as DNA, the CDR3 is TGTGCCAGCGGGGGACAGGGGGCTCCCGGGGAGCTGTTTTTT. The chain combines TRBV2 with TRBJ2-2; 12 nucleotides line up with TRBD1. In germline, CDR1 is SNHLY, CDR2 FYNNEI. Trimming took 8 bases from V and 6 from J; bases not matched to a gene: 4. The length of the CDR3 is 14 residues.

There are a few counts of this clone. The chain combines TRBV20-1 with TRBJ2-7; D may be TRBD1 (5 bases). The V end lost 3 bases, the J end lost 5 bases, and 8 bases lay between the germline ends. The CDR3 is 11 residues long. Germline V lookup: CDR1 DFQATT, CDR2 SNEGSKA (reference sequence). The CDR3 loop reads CSARDINEQYF. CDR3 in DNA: TGCAGTGCTAGGGACATTAACGAGCAGTACTTC.

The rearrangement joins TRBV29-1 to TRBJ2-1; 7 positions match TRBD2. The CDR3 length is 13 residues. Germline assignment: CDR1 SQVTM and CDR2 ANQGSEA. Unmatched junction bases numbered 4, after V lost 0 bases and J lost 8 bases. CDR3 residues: CSVEDRGVDEQFF. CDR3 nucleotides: TGCAGCGTTGAAGATCGGGGGGTTGATGAGCAGTTCTTC.

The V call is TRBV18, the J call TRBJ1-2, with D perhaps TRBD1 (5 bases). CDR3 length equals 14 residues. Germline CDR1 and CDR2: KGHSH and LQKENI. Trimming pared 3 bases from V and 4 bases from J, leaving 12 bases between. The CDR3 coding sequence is TGTGCCAGCTCACCGGCGGGGGATGGCTATGGCTACACCTTC. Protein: CASSPAGDGYGYTF.

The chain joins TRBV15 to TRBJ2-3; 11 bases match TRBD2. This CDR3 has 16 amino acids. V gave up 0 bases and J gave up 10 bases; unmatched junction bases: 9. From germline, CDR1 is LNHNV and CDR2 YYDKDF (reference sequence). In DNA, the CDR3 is TGTGCCACCAGCAGAGATAAAAATAGCGGGAGGGGTGCGCAGTATTTT. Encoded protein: CATSRDKNSGRGAQYF.

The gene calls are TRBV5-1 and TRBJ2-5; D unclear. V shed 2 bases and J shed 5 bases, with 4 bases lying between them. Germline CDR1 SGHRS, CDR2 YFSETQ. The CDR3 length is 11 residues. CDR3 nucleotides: TGCGCCAGCAGCTTACGGGAGACCCAGTACTTC. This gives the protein CASSLRETQYF.

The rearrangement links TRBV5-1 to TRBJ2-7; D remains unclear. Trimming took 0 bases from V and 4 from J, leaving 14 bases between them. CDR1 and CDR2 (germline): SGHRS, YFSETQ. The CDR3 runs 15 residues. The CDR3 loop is CASSLGSGGAYEQYF. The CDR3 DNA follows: TGCGCCAGCAGCTTGGGATCCGGCGGAGCTTACGAGCAGTACTTC.

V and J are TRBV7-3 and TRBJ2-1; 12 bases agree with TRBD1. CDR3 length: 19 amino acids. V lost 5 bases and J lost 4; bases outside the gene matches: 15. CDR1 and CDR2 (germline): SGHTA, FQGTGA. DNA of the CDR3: TGTGCCAGCAGCCCGAGGGGACAGGGGGCCTCTAGCACGTACAATGAGCAGTTCTTC. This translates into CASSPRGQGASSTYNEQFF.

DNA of the CDR3: TGTGCCAGCAGCCACCCCGGACAGGGAACCTACGAGCAGTACTTC. Amino acid sequence: CASSHPGQGTYEQYF. The J gene is TRBJ2-7, the V gene TRBV7-9; 8 nucleotides line up with TRBD1. The CDR3 covers 15 residues. The germline CDR1 and CDR2 sequences are SEHNR and FQNEAQ (reference sequence). V lost 5 bases to trimming and J lost 2 bases; unmatched junction nucleotides: 8. Full variable domain (remainder filled in from reference TRBV7-9 and TRBJ2-7): DTGVSQNPRHKITKRGQNVTFRCDPISEHNRLYWYRQTLGQGPEFLTYFQNEAQLEKSRLLSDRFSAERPKGSFSTLEIQRTEQGDSAMYLCASSHPGQGTYEQYFGPGTRLTVT.